What follows are 21 T cell receptor beta chains derived from one specimen sequenced in a study of blood T cell repertoires in COVID-19. Repertoires were generated with immunoSEQ multiplex PCR, while TCRdb's copy carries only in-frame clones and drops some. The sample records under 250,000 clones, nearly 90% being singletons. Sequences were obtained from PBMCs or T cells enriched from blood (not recorded which). The receptor source for this set is a woman in her 30s with acute COVID-19.

The V call is TRBV1, the J call TRBJ2-1; TRBD2 reflects the table's D call only, with no check against the DNA. TRBV1 is classified as a pseudogene. This CDR3 is 16 amino acids long. In DNA form, the CDR3 reads TGCACCAGCAGCCAAAGAGCTAGCGGGGGGGACAATGAGCAGTTCTTC. Its protein product is CTSSQRASGGDNEQFF.

The chain recombines TRBV6-2 or TRBV6-3 with TRBJ1-6; a possible D gene is TRBD1 (5 bases). Germline-derived CDR1 and CDR2 are MNHEY and SVGEGT. The CDR3 has 15 amino acids. V shed 6 bases and J shed 4 bases, with 13 bases lying between them. The CDR3 coding sequence is TGTGCCAGCAGCCCGACAGAGAGTTATAATTCACCCCTCCACTTT. Amino acids: CASSPTESYNSPLHF.

This clone was seen a handful of times. The chain's CDR3 is CASSQSANYGYTF. DNA for the CDR3: TGCGCCAGCAGCCAGAGCGCTAACTATGGCTACACCTTC. The chain joins TRBV4-1 to TRBJ1-2; D ambiguous. The CDR3 spans 13 residues. V was cut by 3 bases and J by 0 bases, with 5 bases left in between. Looked up from germline, CDR1 is MGHRA and CDR2 is YSYEKL.

The chain recombines TRBV7-2 with TRBJ1-1; tentatively, D is TRBD1 (6 bases). Per germline, CDR1 SGHTA and CDR2 FQGNSA. V lost 2 bases to trimming and J lost 6 bases, with 13 bases between them. This CDR3 region has 14 residues. Here the CDR3 reads CASSLYGRGAEAFF. CDR3 nucleotide sequence: TGTGCCAGCAGCTTATATGGGAGGGGGGCTGAAGCTTTCTTT.

The chain uses TRBV15 and TRBJ1-2; D uncertain. The CDR3 runs to 14 residues. Germline CDR1 reads LNHNV; CDR2 reads YYDKDF (reference sequence). V dropped 0 bases and J dropped 1 base, with 6 bases sitting between them. This CDR3 reads CATSRDQNNYGYTF. For the CDR3, the DNA is TGTGCCACCAGCAGAGATCAGAATAACTATGGCTACACCTTC.

The chain combines TRBV3-1 (or the pseudogene TRBV3-2) with TRBJ1-2; 9 bases fit TRBD1. This CDR3 is 17 amino acids long. Germline-derived CDR1 and CDR2 are LGHDT and YNNKEL (reference sequence). The junction had 11 bases not matched to a gene; V was cut back by 2 bases and J by 4 bases. The CDR3 coding sequence is TGTGCCAGCAGCCAATGGCCCCGGACAGGGGTCGTCTATGGCTACACCTTC. Encoded protein: CASSQWPRTGVVYGYTF.

The chain joins TRBV18 to TRBJ2-7, with D maybe TRBD1 (5 bases). The CDR3 loop spans 12 amino acids. Looked up from germline, CDR1 is KGHSH and CDR2 is LQKENI. Trimming removed 1 base from V and 5 bases from J, with 6 bases in between. The CDR3 loop is CASSPQDNEQYF. The CDR3 DNA follows: TGTGCCAGCTCACCACAGGACAACGAGCAGTACTTC.

The rearrangement joins TRBV19 to TRBJ2-1; D is possibly TRBD2 (5 bases). The ends were cut back, 3 bases at V and 6 bases at J, with 9 bases in the middle. The CDR3 runs to 13 residues. Germline loops: CDR1 LNHDA, CDR2 SQIVND (reference sequence). CDR3 sequence: CASSMASSNEQFF. Written as DNA, the CDR3 is TGTGCCAGTAGTATGGCTAGCAGCAATGAGCAGTTCTTC.

V and J are TRBV5-6 and TRBJ1-6, with 8 nucleotides matching TRBD1. J was trimmed by 1 base and V by 5 bases; bases with no gene match: 5. The germline V gene has CDR1 SGHDT and CDR2 YYEEEE. The CDR3 consists of 16 residues. The CDR3 nucleotides are TGTGCCAGCAGAACCCAGGGGGCGTCCTATAATTCACCCCTCCACTTT. Amino acids: CASRTQGASYNSPLHF.

The chain couples TRBV11-2 to TRBJ2-5; 8 positions match TRBD1. The junction had 6 bases not matched to a gene; V was cut back by 2 bases and J by 4 bases. The length of the CDR3 is 15 residues. CDR1 is SGHAT, CDR2 FQNNGV, per germline. The CDR3 spells CASSLFQGALETQYF. The CDR3 bases are TGTGCCAGCAGCTTATTTCAGGGGGCGTTAGAGACCCAGTACTTC.

Remarks on this clone: Mismatch with germline at one junction end may stem from a read error. The chain is built from TRBV5-1 and TRBJ2-7, with a weak D call TRBD2 (7 bases). Germline-derived CDR1 and CDR2 are SGHRS and YFSETQ. The CDR3 spans 16 residues. The CDR3 sequence: CASSLGPGGNSHEQYF. For the CDR3, the DNA is TGCGCCAGCAGCTTGGGCCCGGGGGGCAACTCCCACGAGCAGTACTTC.

The CDR3, as DNA: TGTGCCAGCAGCTTGGCGCGGGGGGTGTCCAAAAACATTCAGTACTTC. This sequence encodes CASSLARGVSKNIQYF. The chain employs TRBV5-6 and TRBJ2-4, with 8 nucleotides matching TRBD2. The junction had 4 bases not matched to a gene; V was cut back by 0 bases and J by 2 bases. CDR1 and CDR2 from the germline V gene are SGHDT and YYEEEE. The CDR3 runs to 16 residues.

The table lists this clone with a count of one. The chain recombines TRBV6-5 with TRBJ2-7; 7 bases are shared with TRBD1. Germline V gene lookup returns CDR1 MNHEY and CDR2 SVGAGI. J lost 2 bases, V lost 5 bases, and 6 bases had no gene match. This CDR3 has 14 amino acids. The CDR3 DNA sequence: TGTGCCAGCAGTAAAACAGGGGTCCCCTACGAGCAGTACTTC. It codes for CASSKTGVPYEQYF.

CDR3 bases: TGTGCCATCAGTTCACTAGCGGGGGGGACAGATACGCAGTATTTT. It translates to CAISSLAGGTDTQYF. J is TRBJ2-3 and V is TRBV10-3, with 13 positions matching TRBD2. The CDR3 contains 15 residues. With 5 bases clipped from V and 3 bases from J, the junction kept 2 bases outside the gene matches. Per the germline V gene, CDR1 is ENHRY and CDR2 is SYGVKD.

This clone has a single count. The J gene is TRBJ1-3, the V gene TRBV5-1, with D possibly TRBD1 on 5 matching bases. There are 15 residues in the CDR3. CDR1 is SGHRS, CDR2 YFSETQ, per germline. The V gene lost 2 bases and the J gene lost 4 bases, with 13 bases spanning the gap. In nucleotides, the CDR3 is TGCGCCAGCAGCTTAGGGGAACAACGAGGAAACACCATATATTTT. Translating it yields CASSLGEQRGNTIYF.

The V call is TRBV3-1 (or the pseudogene TRBV3-2), the J call TRBJ1-2; D unclear. This CDR3 has 13 residues. CDR1 is LGHDT and CDR2 is YNNKEL in the germline V gene (reference sequence). V lost 4 bases and J lost 8, with 14 bases in between. This chain's CDR3 is CASSPGVRRGYTF. For the CDR3, the DNA is TGTGCCAGCAGCCCTGGCGTAAGGAGAGGCTACACCTTC.

The rearrangement uses TRBV29-1 and TRBJ1-3; 8 bases are a match to TRBD1. From germline, CDR1 is SQVTM and CDR2 ANQGSEA. The CDR3 is 14 amino acids. Trimming cost V 5 bases and J 2 bases; bases outside gene matches: 5. CDR3 region: CSVSQDRAGNTIYF. Written as DNA, the CDR3 is TGCAGCGTTTCTCAGGACAGGGCTGGAAACACCATATATTTT.

The V call is TRBV4-3, the J call TRBJ2-7, with unresolved D. This CDR3 has 15 residues. Germline CDR1 is LGHNA and CDR2 is YSLEER. Trimming shortened V by 1 base and J by 1 base, and 11 bases separated the two germline ends. The CDR3 coding sequence is TGCGCCAGCAGCCAAGGCAGGTCTTCTTCCTACGAGCAGTACTTC. Protein: CASSQGRSSSYEQYF.

The V and J genes are TRBV6-1 and TRBJ2-7; D is ambiguous. V was trimmed by 2 bases and J by 2 bases, leaving 13 bases between them. The length of the CDR3 is 15 residues. The germline V gene encodes CDR1 MNHNS and CDR2 SASEGT. The CDR3 sequence is CASSERRLRTYEQYF. For the CDR3, the DNA is TGTGCCAGCAGTGAACGCAGGCTCAGAACCTACGAGCAGTACTTC.

The rearrangement links TRBV11-3 to TRBJ2-1, with 8 nucleotides matching TRBD2. V was clipped by 2 bases and J by 10 bases; unmatched bases: 7. CDR3 size: 14 residues. In germline, CDR1 is SGHNT, CDR2 YENEEA. The CDR3 sequence: CASSLFRGGGEQFF. CDR3 nucleotide sequence: TGTGCCAGCAGCTTATTTCGAGGCGGGGGGGAGCAGTTCTTC.

The chain is built from TRBV29-1 and TRBJ1-2, with 9 bases fitting TRBD1. Germline assignment: CDR1 SQVTM and CDR2 ANQGSEA. With 6 bases clipped from V and 8 bases from J, the junction kept 10 bases outside the gene matches. The CDR3 is made up of 13 amino acids. CDR3 protein: CSVEDRGWGGYTF. The CDR3 region has the DNA TGCAGCGTGGAGGACAGGGGTTGGGGCGGCTACACCTTC.